Sequencing of this T cell receptor beta chain was carried out in a study of human T cells and chemical hapten exposure. Study-wide background: Mainly, slight library volume differences in the pool made TCR yields vary. General study points: TCRs at a frequency above 1 in 1000 stayed unchanged with DPC sensitization.

The sample's time point: patch test 2, 6 weeks after DPC sensitization. Treatment here: therapeutic diphenylcyclopropenone sensitization with weekly scalp DPC. Individual cDNA molecules each carried unique molecular identifiers attached by the library. TCRdb re-called the RACE reads through MiXCR, storing one row per CDR3 protein. Here the sample spans a few hundred thousand distinct CDR3 sequences, about 6% being singletons. This clonotype occurred a few times. Its target is unknown. This TCR derives from a woman aged 18 to 35 with alopecia areata. Some clones in this sample may be carry-over from other donors' samples. The sample in question was whole blood, obtained in connection with sensitization to the hapten diphenylcyclopropenone (DPC).

The CDR3 here is CATSGTGGDEQYF. CDR3 in DNA: TGTGCCACCTCCGGGACAGGGGGAGACGAGCAGTACTTC. The genes are TRBV6-6 and TRBJ2-7; 11 bases agree with TRBD1. Germline assignment: CDR1 MNHNY and CDR2 SVGAGI (reference sequence). J lost 5 bases, V lost 10 bases, and 7 bases had no gene match. The CDR3 sequence is 13 residues long.